The source of this TCR beta chain is a study of shared clonotypes between healthy human individuals. V gave up 7 bases and J gave up 2 bases; unmatched junction bases: 5. This CDR3 region has 14 residues. Germline V gene lookup returns CDR1 MDHEN and CDR2 SYDVKM. Clones were sequenced by immunoSEQ multiplex PCR, and TCRdb holds only the in-frame ones, with some missing. The sample consists of millions of clones, 85% to 95% of them appearing once. What was sequenced was naive CD4+ T cells sorted from blood. The subset was: CD45RA+ positively selected. The chain combines TRBV28 with TRBJ1-2; 9 bases are a match to TRBD1. This sequence originates from a man between 18 and 35 years old in good health. CDR3 nucleotides: TGTGCCAGCACTCGACAGGGGGTCAACTATGGCTACACCTTC. Its protein product is CASTRQGVNYGYTF.